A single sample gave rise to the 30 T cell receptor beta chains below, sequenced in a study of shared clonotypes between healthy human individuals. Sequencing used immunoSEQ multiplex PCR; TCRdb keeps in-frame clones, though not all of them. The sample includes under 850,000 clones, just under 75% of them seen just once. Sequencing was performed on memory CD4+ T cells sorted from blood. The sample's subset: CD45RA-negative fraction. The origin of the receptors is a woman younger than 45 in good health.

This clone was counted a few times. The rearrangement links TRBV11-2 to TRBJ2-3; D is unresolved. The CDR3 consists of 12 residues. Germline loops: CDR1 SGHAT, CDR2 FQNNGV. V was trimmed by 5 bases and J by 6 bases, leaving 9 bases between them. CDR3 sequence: CASSQNYDTQYF. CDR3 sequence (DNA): TGTGCCAGCAGCCAAAACTATGATACGCAGTATTTT.

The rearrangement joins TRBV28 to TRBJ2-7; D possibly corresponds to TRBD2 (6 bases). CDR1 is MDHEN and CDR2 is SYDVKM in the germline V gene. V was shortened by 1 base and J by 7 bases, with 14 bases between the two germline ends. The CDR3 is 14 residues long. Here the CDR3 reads CASSLSTAREEQYF. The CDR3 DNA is TGTGCCAGCAGTTTATCTACAGCACGGGAGGAGCAGTACTTC.

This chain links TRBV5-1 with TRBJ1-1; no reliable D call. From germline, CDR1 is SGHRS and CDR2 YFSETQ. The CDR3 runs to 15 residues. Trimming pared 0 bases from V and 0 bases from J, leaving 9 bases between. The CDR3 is CASSLDGWMNTEAFF. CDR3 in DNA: TGCGCCAGCAGCTTGGATGGATGGATGAACACTGAAGCTTTCTTT.

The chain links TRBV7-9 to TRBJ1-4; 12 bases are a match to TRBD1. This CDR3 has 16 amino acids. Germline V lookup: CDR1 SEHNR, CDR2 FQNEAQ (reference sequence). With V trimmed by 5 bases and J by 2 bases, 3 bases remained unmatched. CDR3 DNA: TGTGCCAGCAGCAGGGGACAGGGGGCGACTAATGAAAAACTGTTTTTT. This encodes CASSRGQGATNEKLFF.

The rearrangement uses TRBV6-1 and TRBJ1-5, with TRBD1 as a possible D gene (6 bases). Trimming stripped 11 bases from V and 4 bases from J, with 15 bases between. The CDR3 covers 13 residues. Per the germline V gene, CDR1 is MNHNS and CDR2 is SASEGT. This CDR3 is CAATGTQNQPQHF. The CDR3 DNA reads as TGTGCCGCAACCGGGACACAAAATCAGCCCCAGCATTTT.

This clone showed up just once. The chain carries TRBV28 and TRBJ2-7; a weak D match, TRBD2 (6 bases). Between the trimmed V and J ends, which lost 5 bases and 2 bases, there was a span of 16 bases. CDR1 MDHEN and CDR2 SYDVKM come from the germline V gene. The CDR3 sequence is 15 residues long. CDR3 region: CASSVGGTFPYEQYF. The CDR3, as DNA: TGTGCCAGCAGTGTCGGGGGAACATTCCCCTACGAGCAGTACTTC.

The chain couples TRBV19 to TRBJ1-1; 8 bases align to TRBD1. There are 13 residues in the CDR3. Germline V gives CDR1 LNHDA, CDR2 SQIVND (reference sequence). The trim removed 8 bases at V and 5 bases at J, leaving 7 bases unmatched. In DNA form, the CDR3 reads TGTGCCAGTTCAGGGGGCCAGGGGACTGAAGCTTTCTTT. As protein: CASSGGQGTEAFF.

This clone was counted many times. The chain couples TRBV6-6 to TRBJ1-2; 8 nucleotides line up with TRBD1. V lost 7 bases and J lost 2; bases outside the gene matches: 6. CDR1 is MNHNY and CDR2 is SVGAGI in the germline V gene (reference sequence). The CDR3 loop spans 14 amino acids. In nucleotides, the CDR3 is TGTGCCAGCAACCCAAACAGGGGGAACTATGGCTACACCTTC. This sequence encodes CASNPNRGNYGYTF.

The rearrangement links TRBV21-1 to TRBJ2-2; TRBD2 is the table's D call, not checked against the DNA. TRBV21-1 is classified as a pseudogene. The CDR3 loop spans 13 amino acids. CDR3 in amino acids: CASSKVSTGELFF. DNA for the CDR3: TGTGCCAGCAGCAAAGTGAGCACCGGGGAGCTGTTTTTT.

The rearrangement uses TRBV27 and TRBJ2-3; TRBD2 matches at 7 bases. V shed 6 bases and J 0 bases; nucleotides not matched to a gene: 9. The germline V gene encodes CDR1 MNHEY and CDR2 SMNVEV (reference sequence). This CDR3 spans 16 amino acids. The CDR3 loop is CASRRTNGRSTDTQYF. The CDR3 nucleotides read TGTGCCAGCAGACGGACTAACGGGAGGAGCACAGATACGCAGTATTTT.

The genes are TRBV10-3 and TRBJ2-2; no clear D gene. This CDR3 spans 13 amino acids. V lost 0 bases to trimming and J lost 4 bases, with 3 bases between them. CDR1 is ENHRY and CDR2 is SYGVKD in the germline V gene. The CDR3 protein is CAISESSTGELFF. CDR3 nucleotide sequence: TGTGCCATCAGTGAGTCGAGCACCGGGGAGCTGTTTTTT.

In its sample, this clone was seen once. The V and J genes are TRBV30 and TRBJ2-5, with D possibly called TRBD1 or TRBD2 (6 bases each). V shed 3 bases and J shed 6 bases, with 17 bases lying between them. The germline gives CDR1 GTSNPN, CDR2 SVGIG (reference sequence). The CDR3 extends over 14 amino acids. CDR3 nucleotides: TGTGCCTGGAGGGAGGGTACAGGGACAAAGACCCAGTACTTC. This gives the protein CAWREGTGTKTQYF.

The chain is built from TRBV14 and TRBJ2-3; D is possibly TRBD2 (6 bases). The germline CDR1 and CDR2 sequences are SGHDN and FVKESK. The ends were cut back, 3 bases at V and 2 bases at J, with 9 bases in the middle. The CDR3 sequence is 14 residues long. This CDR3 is CASSHGGNTDTQYF. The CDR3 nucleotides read TGTGCCAGCAGCCATGGAGGGAACACAGATACGCAGTATTTT. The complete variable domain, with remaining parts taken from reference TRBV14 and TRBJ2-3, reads EAGVTQFPSHSVIEKGQTVTLRCDPISGHDNLYWYRRVMGKEIKFLLHFVKESKQDESGMPNNRFLAERTGGTYSTLKVQPAELEDSGVYFCASSHGGNTDTQYFGPGTRLTVL.

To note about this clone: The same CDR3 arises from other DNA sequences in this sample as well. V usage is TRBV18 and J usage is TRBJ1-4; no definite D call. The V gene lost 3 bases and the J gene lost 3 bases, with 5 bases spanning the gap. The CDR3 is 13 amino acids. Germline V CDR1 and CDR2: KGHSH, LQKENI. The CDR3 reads CASSPGSNEKLFF. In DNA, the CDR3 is TGTGCCAGCTCACCCGGGTCTAATGAAAAACTGTTTTTT.

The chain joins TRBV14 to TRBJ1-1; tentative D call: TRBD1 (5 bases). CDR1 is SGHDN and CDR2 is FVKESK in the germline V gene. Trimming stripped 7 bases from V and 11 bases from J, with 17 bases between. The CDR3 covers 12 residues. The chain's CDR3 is CASTRQGGGAFF. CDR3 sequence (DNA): TGTGCCAGCACTCGGCAGGGCGGGGGGGCTTTCTTT.

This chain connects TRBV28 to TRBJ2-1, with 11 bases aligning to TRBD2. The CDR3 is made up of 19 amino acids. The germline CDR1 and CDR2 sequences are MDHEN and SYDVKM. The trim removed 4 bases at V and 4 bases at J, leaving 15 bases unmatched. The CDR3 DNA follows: TGTGCCAGCAGTTGGGCGGCGGGGGTAGCGGGAGGGCTTTACAATGAGCAGTTCTTC. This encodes CASSWAAGVAGGLYNEQFF.

The CDR3 sequence: CASSVTYMDYEQYF. For the CDR3, the DNA is TGTGCCAGCAGTGTAACATACATGGACTACGAGCAGTACTTC. V usage is TRBV6-1 and J usage is TRBJ2-7; D unresolved. Trimming shortened V by 4 bases and J by 3 bases, and 13 bases separated the two germline ends. Germline V gene data show CDR1 as MNHNS and CDR2 as SASEGT. The CDR3 consists of 14 residues.

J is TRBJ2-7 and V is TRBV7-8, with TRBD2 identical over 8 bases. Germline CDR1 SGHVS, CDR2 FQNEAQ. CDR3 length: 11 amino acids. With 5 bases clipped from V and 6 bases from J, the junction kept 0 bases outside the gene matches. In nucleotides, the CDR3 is TGTGCCAGCAGCCGGGGGGGCGAGCAGTACTTC. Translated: CASSRGGEQYF.

The CDR3, as DNA: TGTGCCACTCAGACAGGCGAGTTGCAGCCCCAGCATTTT. It encodes CATQTGELQPQHF. The genes are TRBV6-7 and TRBJ1-5; D is perhaps TRBD1 (6 bases). TRBV6-7 is noted as an ORF with a role that remains uncertain. V shed 10 bases and J shed 7 bases, with 17 bases lying between them. CDR3 length equals 13 residues.

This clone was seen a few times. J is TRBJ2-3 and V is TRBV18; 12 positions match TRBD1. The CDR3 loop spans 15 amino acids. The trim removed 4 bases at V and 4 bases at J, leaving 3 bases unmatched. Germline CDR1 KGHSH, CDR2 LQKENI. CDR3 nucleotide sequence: TGTGCCAGCTCACAAGGGACAGGGGGCCCAGATACGCAGTATTTT. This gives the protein CASSQGTGGPDTQYF.

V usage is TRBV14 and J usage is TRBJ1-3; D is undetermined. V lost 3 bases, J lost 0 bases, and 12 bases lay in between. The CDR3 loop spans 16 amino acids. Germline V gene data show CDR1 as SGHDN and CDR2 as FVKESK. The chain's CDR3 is CASSHGGVYSGNTIYF. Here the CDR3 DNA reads TGTGCCAGCAGCCATGGTGGGGTTTACTCTGGAAACACCATATATTTT.

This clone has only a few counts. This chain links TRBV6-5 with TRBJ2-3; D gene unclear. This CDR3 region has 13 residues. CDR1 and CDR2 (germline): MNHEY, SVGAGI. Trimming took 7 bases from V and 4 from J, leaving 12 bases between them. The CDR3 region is CASNSGSPDTQYF. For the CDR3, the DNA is TGTGCCAGCAATTCTGGGTCCCCAGATACGCAGTATTTT.

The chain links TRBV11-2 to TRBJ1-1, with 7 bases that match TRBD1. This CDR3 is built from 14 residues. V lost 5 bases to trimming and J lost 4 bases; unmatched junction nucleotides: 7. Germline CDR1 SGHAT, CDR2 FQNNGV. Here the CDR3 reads CASSPRQGGTEAFF. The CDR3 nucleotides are TGTGCCAGCAGCCCACGACAGGGAGGCACTGAAGCTTTCTTT.

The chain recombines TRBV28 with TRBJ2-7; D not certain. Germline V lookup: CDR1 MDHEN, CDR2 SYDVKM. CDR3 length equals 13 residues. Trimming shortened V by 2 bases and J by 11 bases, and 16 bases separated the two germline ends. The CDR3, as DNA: TGTGCCAGCAGTTTACTATTCGCGCGGTTCAAGTACTTC. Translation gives CASSLLFARFKYF.

The CDR3: CASSFDRGRTGELFF. CDR3 in DNA: TGCGCCAGCAGCTTTGACAGGGGTAGGACCGGGGAGCTGTTTTTT. This sequence joins TRBV5-1 and TRBJ2-2; 8 nucleotides match TRBD1. V was pared by 2 bases and J by 5 bases, with 5 bases of the junction left unmatched. Per germline, CDR1 SGHRS and CDR2 YFSETQ. The CDR3 totals 15 residues. Using reference TRBV5-1 and TRBJ2-2 for the parts outside the CDR3, the full variable domain is KAGVTQTPRYLIKTRGQQVTLSCSPISGHRSVSWYQQTPGQGLQFLFEYFSETQRNKGNFPGRFSGRQFSNSRSEMNVSTLELGDSALYLCASSFDRGRTGELFFGEGSRLTVL.

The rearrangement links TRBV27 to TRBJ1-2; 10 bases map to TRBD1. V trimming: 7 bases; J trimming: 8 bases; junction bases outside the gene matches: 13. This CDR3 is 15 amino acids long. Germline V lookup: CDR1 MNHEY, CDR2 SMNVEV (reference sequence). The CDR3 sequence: CASKSVGDRGSGYTF. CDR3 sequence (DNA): TGTGCCAGCAAATCGGTAGGGGACAGGGGCTCGGGCTACACCTTC.

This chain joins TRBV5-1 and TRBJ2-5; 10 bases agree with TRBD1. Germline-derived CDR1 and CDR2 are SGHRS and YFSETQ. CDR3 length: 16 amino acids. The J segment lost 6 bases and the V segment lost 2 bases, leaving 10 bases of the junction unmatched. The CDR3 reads CASSFSGTGDAKTQYF. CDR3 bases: TGCGCCAGCAGCTTTTCCGGGACAGGGGATGCAAAGACCCAGTACTTC.

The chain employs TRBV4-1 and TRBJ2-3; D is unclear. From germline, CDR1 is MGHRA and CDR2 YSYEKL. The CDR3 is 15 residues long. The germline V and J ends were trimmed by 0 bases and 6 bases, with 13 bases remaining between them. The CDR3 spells CASSQDGVLPDTQYF. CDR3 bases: TGCGCCAGCAGCCAAGATGGAGTCTTGCCGGATACGCAGTATTTT.

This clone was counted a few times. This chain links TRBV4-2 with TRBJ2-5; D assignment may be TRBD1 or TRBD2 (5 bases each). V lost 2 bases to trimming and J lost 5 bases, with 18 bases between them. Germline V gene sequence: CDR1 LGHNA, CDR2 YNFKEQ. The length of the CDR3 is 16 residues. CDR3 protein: CASSQPALGPGETQYF. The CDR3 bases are TGTGCCAGCAGCCAACCTGCTTTGGGACCTGGGGAGACCCAGTACTTC.

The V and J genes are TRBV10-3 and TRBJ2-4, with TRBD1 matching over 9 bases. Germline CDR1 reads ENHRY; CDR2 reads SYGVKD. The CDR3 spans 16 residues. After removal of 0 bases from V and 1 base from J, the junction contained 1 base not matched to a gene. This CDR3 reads CAISESTGGAKNIQYF. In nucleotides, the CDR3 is TGTGCCATCAGTGAGTCGACAGGGGGGGCCAAAAACATTCAGTACTTC.